This T cell receptor (beta chain) was observed in a study of T cell clonotyping in hematopoietic cell transplantation. This CDR3 contains 15 residues. V lost 5 bases and J 3 bases, leaving 15 bases between the germline ends. Looked up from germline, CDR1 is MDHEN and CDR2 is SYDVKM. Produced via immunoSEQ multiplex PCR; TCRdb's table is partial and in-frame only. There are about 41,000 clones in the sample; 80% to 85% occur only once, and about 5.3% lies in the top ten. Time point denoted: recipient sample about 28 days before transplant, after cytoreduction. The material sequenced was peripheral blood mononuclear cells, taken before stem cell transplant. The V and J genes are TRBV28 and TRBJ2-3; D is perhaps TRBD2 (5 bases). The sequence was collected from a man between 60 and 75 years old with myelodysplastic syndrome. Some clones in this sample may be carry-over from other donors' samples. The CDR3 protein is CASSPPTSGTDTQYF. The CDR3 DNA follows: TGTGCCAGCAGTCCCCCGACGTCGGGGACAGATACGCAGTATTTT.